This T cell receptor beta chain was sequenced for a study of a mutant IDH1 vaccine in newly diagnosed glioma. Background on the study: Visit timing is recorded as week 35 for V12 and week 47 for V13.

A remark on this clone: What it recognizes is unknown.

Time point here: week 35, safety follow-up. All doses held 300 ug of mutant IDH1 20-mer peptide, with topical imiquimod. Produced via immunoSEQ multiplex PCR; TCRdb's table is partial and in-frame only. This sample has under 35,000 clones; roughly 76% occur once, and the top ten carry around 7.6%. The starting material was PBMCs, obtained from a glioma patient whose treatment included an IDH1 peptide vaccine. The receptor comes from a man between 50 and 59 years old with glioma.

The CDR3 nucleotides are TGCGCCAGCAGCTTGGTGGGTGGTGACTATGGCTACACCTTC. This translates into CASSLVGGDYGYTF. The chain recombines TRBV5-1 with TRBJ1-2; D gene ambiguous. Germline V gene sequence: CDR1 SGHRS, CDR2 YFSETQ. V shed 0 bases and J shed 3 bases, with 9 bases lying between them. This CDR3 region has 14 residues.